One sample yielded the 10 T cell receptor beta chains listed below, sequenced in a study of shared clonotypes between healthy human individuals. TCRdb keeps only in-frame clones here, not all; method: immunoSEQ multiplex PCR. The sample has 2 million to 3 million clones, over 85% seen once. Sequenced material: naive CD4+ T cells from PBMCs. The subset is: CD45RA+ positively selected. The receptor set was obtained from a young man in good health. Some clones in this sample may be carry-over from other donors' samples.

The chain uses TRBV2 and TRBJ1-1; no firm D call. The germline V gene has CDR1 SNHLY and CDR2 FYNNEI. V lost 3 bases and J 6 bases, leaving 11 bases between the germline ends. The CDR3 totals 13 residues. The CDR3, as DNA: TGTGCCAGCAGTGAGGCGGCGGGCGCTGAAGCTTTCTTT. It specifies CASSEAAGAEAFF.

The V call is TRBV25-1, the J call TRBJ1-1; D gene unclear. Germline CDR1 is MGHDK and CDR2 is SYGVNS. The CDR3 consists of 10 residues. Deletions cut 8 bases from V and 2 bases from J, with 3 bases between. CDR3 coding DNA: TGTGCCAGCTACAACACTGAAGCTTTCTTT. As protein: CASYNTEAFF.

V and J are TRBV7-2 and TRBJ2-4, with a possible D match to TRBD2 (6 bases). Per germline, CDR1 SGHTA and CDR2 FQGNSA. The V gene lost 4 bases and the J gene lost 1 base, with 14 bases spanning the gap. The CDR3 contains 16 residues. The CDR3 region has the DNA TGTGCCAGCAGCTCCCCGGCGGGGTCGGCCAAAAACATTCAGTACTTC. Translating gives CASSSPAGSAKNIQYF.

As for this clone: Other DNA sequences from this sample encode an identical CDR3 as well. The J gene is TRBJ2-7, the V gene TRBV28; TRBD1 matches at 8 bases. Germline V CDR1 and CDR2: MDHEN, SYDVKM. Germline trimming cut 4 bases from V and 4 bases from J; bases unmatched to any gene: 9. The CDR3 is 15 amino acids. For the CDR3, the DNA is TGTGCCAGCAGTTCGAGTGGGACAGGAAGTTACGAGCAGTACTTC. This encodes CASSSSGTGSYEQYF.

This clone has only a few counts. The V call is TRBV5-8, the J call TRBJ1-5; possibly TRBD1 for D (6 bases). Germline-derived CDR1 and CDR2 are SGHTS and YDEGEE. The CDR3 totals 15 residues. Trimming removed 7 bases at V and 4 bases at J, with 18 bases between. DNA for the CDR3: TGTGCCAGCCCCCTCGACAGGATATCAAATCAGCCCCAGCATTTT. Protein product: CASPLDRISNQPQHF.

The chain couples TRBV6-5 to TRBJ2-5; D possibly matches TRBD1 or TRBD2 (6 bases each). V gave up 6 bases and J gave up 4 bases, with 15 bases separating them. The V gene's germline CDR1 is MNHEY and CDR2 SVGAGI. The CDR3 runs to 14 residues. The CDR3 nucleotides read TGTGCCAGCAGGACGGGGGCAGGAGCAGAGACCCAGTACTTC. This gives the protein CASRTGAGAETQYF.

V and J are TRBV9 and TRBJ2-5, with TRBD1 matching over 7 bases. The CDR3 covers 16 residues. With 3 bases clipped from V and 5 bases from J, the junction kept 13 bases outside the gene matches. Germline V CDR1 and CDR2: SGDLS, YYNGEE. DNA for the CDR3: TGTGCCAGCAGCGCGTCGGGGACAGCCAAGTCTGAGACCCAGTACTTC. It codes for CASSASGTAKSETQYF. The entire variable domain, with the rest obtained from reference TRBV9 and TRBJ2-5, is as follows: DSGVTQTPKHLITATGQRVTLRCSPRSGDLSVYWYQQSLDQGLQFLIQYYNGEERAKGNILERFSAQQFPDLHSELNLSSLELGDSALYFCASSASGTAKSETQYFGPGTRLLVL.

V gene TRBV5-1 combines with J gene TRBJ2-7; D is unresolved. This CDR3 has 16 residues. Germline V gives CDR1 SGHRS, CDR2 YFSETQ. Deletions cut 0 bases from V and 3 bases from J, with 16 bases between. In DNA form, the CDR3 reads TGCGCCAGCAGCTTGGAGGCCGCTTTGTCGAACTACGAGCAGTACTTC. Translated, it gives CASSLEAALSNYEQYF.

The chain combines TRBV9 with TRBJ2-5, with 10 nucleotides matching TRBD2. The end of the DNA is better explained by TRBJ2-7, so the J call may be wrong. CDR1 is SGDLS, CDR2 YYNGEE, per germline. The length of the CDR3 is 15 residues. CDR3 in DNA: TGTGCCAGCAGCGCGCGTCTAGCGGGAGTTAACGAGCAGTACTTC. Translated: CASSARLAGVNEQYF.

V is TRBV7-3 and J is TRBJ2-4; D may match TRBD1 or TRBD2 (5 bases each). Trimming removed 6 bases from V and 0 bases from J, with 21 bases in between. This CDR3 region has 18 residues. Germline V lookup: CDR1 SGHTA, CDR2 FQGTGA. Here the CDR3 reads CASSPSGPPTLAKNIQYF. In DNA, the CDR3 is TGTGCCAGCAGTCCTTCGGGACCTCCAACCCTAGCCAAAAACATTCAGTACTTC.